This T cell receptor (beta chain) comes out of a study of blood T cells in healthy people across ages. Then a second PCR, running about 7 to 11 cycles, was carried out with a sample-barcoded 5' primer and a J-beta primer mix. A template-switch adaptor that had 12 random nucleotides put a tag on each cDNA molecule. One entry per CDR3 protein, called by TCRdb with MiXCR from the 5' RACE reads. The data hold about 570,000 distinct CDR3 sequences, with about 26% observed a single time. Donation came from healthy Caucasian individuals in Russia who were aged about 6 to 100. This CDR3 is 17 amino acids long. The V end lost 0 bases, the J end lost 1 base, and 15 bases lay between the germline ends. Germline V lookup: CDR1 LGHDT, CDR2 YNNKEL (reference sequence). General observations from the study: Naive T cell percentage showed a strong correlation with the diversity of TCR beta. Naive and antigen-experienced cells could not be conclusively compared, given unsorted PBMCs.

At least ten counts were recorded for this clonotype. Its antigen is as yet unknown. This same sample was also part of a study on T cells of mothers and their children.

The chain recombines TRBV3-1 with TRBJ2-5; D is perhaps TRBD1 (5 bases). The sequenced sample consisted of blood. The TCR originated in a boy aged 2 to 9 in good health. This chain's CDR3 is CASSQELTTAVQETQYF. CDR3 coding DNA: TGTGCCAGCAGCCAAGAACTTACGACAGCAGTCCAAGAGACCCAGTACTTC.